Below, 4 T cell receptor beta chains from the same sample are listed, as sequenced in a study of shared clonotypes between healthy human individuals. Sequencing used immunoSEQ multiplex PCR; TCRdb keeps in-frame clones, though not all of them. This table has around 2,000,000 clones, roughly 94% appearing once. CD45RO-negative, CCR7-positively selected cells formed the naive CD8 fraction, excluding terminally differentiated effector memory CD45RA+ cells. The specimen was naive CD8+ T cells sorted from blood. The receptors stem from a young man in good health.

The chain recombines TRBV7-2 with TRBJ1-1, with D hard to call. The CDR3 spans 13 residues. Per germline, CDR1 SGHTA and CDR2 FQGNSA. Trimming took 6 bases from V and 5 from J, leaving 13 bases between them. The CDR3 region has the DNA TGTGCCAGCAGTTCACGCCCCTGGACTGAAGCTTTCTTT. Its protein is CASSSRPWTEAFF.

With regard to this clone: The sample has other DNA sequences that encode this CDR3 too. V usage is TRBV9 and J usage is TRBJ2-7; D not resolved. Trimming pared 0 bases from V and 4 bases from J, leaving 11 bases between. The CDR3 is made up of 14 amino acids. Germline CDR1 and CDR2: SGDLS and YYNGEE. DNA for the CDR3: TGTGCCAGCAGCGTAGGTCAGGTGGGGTACGAGCAGTACTTC. Residues: CASSVGQVGYEQYF.

The rearrangement links TRBV18 to TRBJ2-5; no firm D call. Germline loops: CDR1 KGHSH, CDR2 LQKENI. Trimming took off 4 bases at V and 2 bases at J, with 8 bases between the two ends. The CDR3 sequence is 13 residues long. The CDR3: CASSLPDQETQYF. In nucleotides, the CDR3 is TGTGCCAGCTCACTCCCGGATCAAGAGACCCAGTACTTC.

The count of this clone is one. V usage is TRBV7-8 and J usage is TRBJ2-7; 7 bases map to TRBD2. V gave up 2 bases and J gave up 3 bases; unmatched junction bases: 10. Germline-derived CDR1 and CDR2 are SGHVS and FQNEAQ. The CDR3 extends over 16 amino acids. DNA for the CDR3: TGTGCCAGCAGCTTACCCGAGCGGGACTTGAACTACGAGCAGTACTTC. Protein: CASSLPERDLNYEQYF. The complete variable domain, with remaining parts taken from reference TRBV7-8 and TRBJ2-7, reads GAGVSQSPRYKVAKRGQDVALRCDPISGHVSLFWYQQALGQGPEFLTYFQNEAQLDKSGLPSDRFFAERPEGSVSTLKIQRTQQEDSAVYLCASSLPERDLNYEQYFGPGTRLTVT.